This T cell receptor beta chain is from a study of blood T cell repertoires in COVID-19. Assay used: immunoSEQ multiplex PCR; TCRdb lists only in-frame clones, some missing. Here the sample spans around 140,000 clones, approximately 80% being singletons. Trimming left V 5 bases short and J 4 bases short, with 20 bases between. The CDR3 spans 16 residues. Germline loops: CDR1 SGHTA, CDR2 FQGTGA. The chain uses TRBV7-3 and TRBJ1-1, with a weak D call TRBD1 (6 bases). Material: peripheral blood. The TCR comes from a woman aged 55-75 years with acute or convalescent COVID-19. CDR3 DNA: TGTGCCAGCAGCGTCCTGGGGGCCCCATGGGGCACTGAAGCTTTCTTT. This encodes CASSVLGAPWGTEAFF.